The T cell receptor (beta chain) under discussion was sequenced for a study of OX40 agonist ivuxolimab in advanced cancers. Profiling relied on immunoSEQ multiplex PCR, and the TCRdb table lists in-frame clones only, not all of them. Altogether about 69,000 clones are present, 80% to 85% being singletons, with the ten largest covering approximately 2.5%. V lost 3 bases to trimming and J lost 10 bases, with 16 bases between them. The germline CDR1 and CDR2 sequences are MNHEY and SMNVEV (reference sequence). This CDR3 region has 14 residues. This clone was picked up a small number of times. The receptor was isolated from an adult with an advanced solid tumor such as melanoma, head and neck, liver or kidney cancer. Sequences were derived from CD4+ or CD8+ T cells sorted from blood, sampled in a trial of the OX40 agonist ivuxolimab. This chain uses TRBV27 with TRBJ2-1; TRBD1 might be the D (5 bases). CDR3: CASSLAGSVREQFF. CDR3 DNA: TGTGCCAGCAGTTTGGCAGGGTCGGTCCGGGAGCAGTTCTTC.